The rows below give T cell receptor beta chains drawn from one sample of a study of shared clonotypes between healthy human individuals. Sequenced by immunoSEQ multiplex PCR; TCRdb stores in-frame clones only, minus some. The data hold 300,000 or so clones, with approximately 79% observed a single time. The sample was memory CD4+ T cells sorted from blood. The receptors shown here come from a young man in good health. CDR3s include the opening cysteine and the closing phenylalanine or tryptophan. D genes are given only for firm matches. Not every row has a clone size; where given, it reads once, few, many or a size class.

J | D | size | V | CDR3 | DNA
TRBJ1-1 | . | many | TRBV4-1 | CASSPPLRSTEAFF | TGCGCCAGCAGCCCCCCCCTTAGGAGCACTGAAGCTTTCTTT
TRBJ2-3 | TRBD2 | . | TRBV7-8 | CASSLSGVAGGNSDTQYF | TGTGCCAGCAGCTTGTCGGGGGTAGCGGGAGGTAACTCAGATACGCAGTATTTT
TRBJ2-7 | . | . | TRBV7-8 | CASSLVAYEQYF | TGTGCCAGCAGCCTCGTCGCCTACGAGCAGTACTTC
TRBJ1-1 | . | . | TRBV5-1 | CASSLSMNTEAFF | TGCGCCAGCAGCTTGAGCATGAACACTGAAGCTTTCTTT
TRBJ2-1 | TRBD2 | many | TRBV7-9 | CASSPPDAGANEQFF | TGTGCCAGCAGTCCACCGGACGCGGGAGCTAATGAGCAGTTCTTC
TRBJ2-7 | TRBD1 | . | TRBV18 | CASSLGQGAEQYF | TGTGCCAGCTCACTGGGCCAGGGGGCCGAGCAGTACTTC
TRBJ2-1 | TRBD2 | . | TRBV5-4 | CASSYLHDSGRNNEQFF | TGTGCCAGCAGCTACCTCCACGATAGCGGGAGAAACAATGAGCAGTTCTTC
TRBJ2-2 | . | . | TRBV15 | CATSRGLWGTGELFF | TGTGCCACCAGCAGGGGACTCTGGGGCACCGGGGAGCTGTTTTTT
TRBJ1-1 | TRBD1 | . | TRBV4-1 | CASGQGLTHAFF | TGCGCCAGCGGACAGGGACTCACTCACGCTTTCTTT
TRBJ2-1 | TRBD1 | . | TRBV11-3 | CASSAGTGLYNEQFF | TGTGCCAGCAGCGCGGGGACAGGACTATACAATGAGCAGTTCTTC
TRBJ2-7 | . | . | TRBV11-2 | CASSFIRGTFSSYEQYF | TGTGCCAGCAGCTTCATACGGGGGACATTTAGCTCCTACGAGCAGTACTTC
TRBJ1-4 | . | few | TRBV18 | CASSPPEVREKLFF | TGTGCCAGCTCACCACCGGAGGTACGAGAAAAACTGTTTTTT
TRBJ2-7 | . | . | TRBV25-1 | CASEATGSVYEQYF | TGTGCCAGCGAAGCCACAGGGTCAGTCTACGAGCAGTACTTC
TRBJ2-1 | . | . | TRBV15 | CATSRDRGLAQFF | TGTGCCACCAGCAGAGATAGGGGGTTAGCGCAGTTCTTC
TRBJ2-7 | . | . | TRBV7-9 | CASSLGGVGEQYF | TGTGCCAGCAGCTTAGGTGGGGTCGGCGAGCAGTACTTC
TRBJ1-2 | . | . | TRBV28 | CASSPKPHRRGTF | TGTGCCAGCAGTCCCAAGCCCCACAGGCGTGGGACCTTC
TRBJ2-5 | . | . | TRBV28 | CASSLYSAGQETQYF | TGTGCCAGCAGTTTATACTCGGCAGGGCAAGAGACCCAGTACTTC
TRBJ1-1 | . | . | TRBV19 | CASRTQQGAWTEAFF | TGTGCCAGTAGAACTCAACAGGGAGCGTGGACTGAAGCTTTCTTT
TRBJ2-3 | TRBD2 | . | TRBV5-4 | CASSLGTSRTDTQYF | TGTGCCAGCAGCTTGGGGACTAGTCGCACAGATACGCAGTATTTT
TRBJ2-1 | . | . | TRBV14 | CASSQALHYDEQFF | TGTGCCAGCAGCCAAGCGCTACACTATGATGAGCAGTTCTTC
TRBJ2-5 | . | . | TRBV29-1 | CSVAGETQYF | TGCAGCGTTGCGGGAGAGACCCAGTACTTC
TRBJ2-7 | TRBD2 | . | TRBV7-2 | CASSLFGGAVYEQYF | TGTGCCAGCAGCCTATTCGGGGGGGCGGTCTACGAGCAGTACTTC
TRBJ2-2 | . | once | TRBV5-1 | CASSLAVIGQLNTGELFF | TGCGCCAGCAGCTTGGCCGTGATAGGACAGTTGAACACCGGGGAGCTGTTTTTT
TRBJ2-1 | . | . | TRBV7-2 | CASSLEGRAASSYNEQFF | TGTGCCAGCAGCTTAGAGGGTCGAGCAGCGAGCTCCTACAATGAGCAGTTCTTC
TRBJ2-1 | . | . | TRBV4-2 | CASSQGSGGLGNEQFF | TGTGCCAGCAGCCAAGGTTCCGGGGGCCTTGGGAATGAGCAGTTCTTC
TRBJ2-7 | . | . | TRBV18 | CASSPTPKYEQYF | TGTGCCAGCTCACCAACTCCCAAATACGAGCAGTACTTC
TRBJ2-1 | . | . | TRBV11-3 | CASSLDSTYNEQFF | TGTGCCAGCAGCTTAGATTCGACCTACAATGAGCAGTTCTTC
TRBJ1-5 | . | . | TRBV7-8 | CASSLAAPGVTQPQHF | TGTGCCAGCAGCTTAGCGGCTCCCGGGGTCACCCAGCCCCAGCATTTT
TRBJ2-7 | . | . | TRBV7-8 | CASSLVAYEQYF | TGTGCCAGCAGCTTAGTAGCGTACGAGCAGTACTTC
TRBJ2-5 | TRBD2 | . | TRBV7-9 | CASSLGTSGRTETQYF | TGTGCCAGCAGCTTAGGAACTAGCGGGAGAACGGAGACCCAGTACTTC
TRBJ2-7 | TRBD2 | . | TRBV19 | CASLTSGSETSYYEQYF | TGTGCCAGCTTGACTAGCGGGAGCGAGACCAGTTACTACGAGCAGTACTTC
TRBJ2-6 | TRBD1 | . | TRBV27 | CASSPGTGVISGANVLTF | TGTGCCAGCAGTCCCGGGACAGGGGTAATCTCTGGGGCCAACGTCCTGACTTTC
TRBJ1-3 | . | few | TRBV19 | CARGVLGNTIYF | TGTGCCAGAGGGGTTTTGGGAAACACCATATATTTT
TRBJ2-5 | TRBD1 | . | TRBV19 | CASSVTGQQETQYF | TGTGCCAGTAGTGTAACGGGACAGCAAGAGACCCAGTACTTC
TRBJ2-1 | TRBD2 | . | TRBV5-1 | CASSDVAGVYNEQFF | TGCGCCAGCAGCGATGTCGCGGGAGTCTACAATGAGCAGTTCTTC
TRBJ1-2 | TRBD1 | . | TRBV29-1 | CSVRIGQGALYGYTF | TGCAGCGTGCGGATAGGACAGGGGGCCCTCTATGGCTACACCTTC
TRBJ1-2 | . | many | TRBV18 | CASSPARAGEARVYGYTF | TGTGCCAGCTCACCAGCCCGGGCAGGGGAGGCCAGGGTCTATGGCTACACCTTC
TRBJ2-7 | . | . | TRBV28 | CASSPPAGRYEQYF | TGTGCCAGCAGTCCGCCGGCAGGGAGGTACGAGCAGTACTTC
TRBJ2-3 | . | once | TRBV6-6 | CASTPGGTTDTQYF | TGTGCCAGCACCCCAGGGGGGACCACAGATACGCAGTATTTT
TRBJ1-2 | . | . | TRBV28 | CASSLGGAGRYGYTF | TGTGCCAGCAGTTTGGGGGGCGCAGGACGCTATGGCTACACCTTC
TRBJ2-3 | TRBD2 | . | TRBV6-6 | CASSSRLALTDTQYF | TGTGCCAGCAGTTCACGACTAGCGTTAACGGATACGCAGTATTTT
TRBJ2-5 | TRBD2 | . | TRBV18 | CASSPAGERQTQYF | TGTGCCAGCTCACCAGCGGGAGAACGACAGACCCAGTACTTC
TRBJ1-1 | . | . | TRBV7-2 | CASSLGRGRTEAFF | TGTGCCAGCAGCTTGGGTCGGGGGAGGACTGAAGCTTTCTTT
TRBJ1-1 | . | . | TRBV14 | CASSQGNRVEAFF | TGTGCCAGCAGCCAAGGGAACAGGGTGGAAGCTTTCTTT
TRBJ2-3 | . | . | TRBV27 | CASSAGVGSPSTDTQYF | TGTGCCAGCAGTGCAGGGGTCGGCAGCCCCTCCACAGATACGCAGTATTTT
TRBJ1-2 | . | once | TRBV19 | CASSDPGARYSNYGYTF | TGTGCCAGTAGTGATCCAGGGGCGCGGTATTCTAACTATGGCTACACCTTC
TRBJ1-2 | TRBD1 | many | TRBV5-4 | CASSSGQGRGNYGYTF | TGTGCCAGCAGCTCGGGACAGGGACGGGGTAACTATGGCTACACCTTC
TRBJ2-3 | TRBD2 | few | TRBV7-2 | CASRPTTSGRGADTQYF | TGTGCCAGCAGACCCACTACTAGCGGGAGAGGCGCAGATACGCAGTATTTT
TRBJ2-3 | . | . | TRBV14 | CASSQGRTALGTDTQYF | TGTGCCAGCAGCCAAGGGAGGACCGCCCTTGGGACAGATACGCAGTATTTT
TRBJ2-7 | . | . | TRBV5-8 | CASSLEGHQALGQYF | TGTGCCAGCAGCTTGGAGGGACATCAGGCACTCGGACAGTACTTC
TRBJ2-1 | . | . | TRBV5-5 | CASSPGGTTDNEQFF | TGTGCCAGCAGCCCTGGGGGGACAACCGACAATGAGCAGTTCTTC
TRBJ2-6 | . | . | TRBV15 | CATSRDRGTGANVLTF | TGTGCCACCAGCAGAGATCGGGGTACTGGGGCCAACGTCCTGACTTTC
TRBJ1-1 | . | . | TRBV5-1 | CASSLATGEGGVPAFF | TGCGCCAGCAGCTTGGCAACAGGCGAGGGAGGGGTGCCAGCTTTCTTT
TRBJ2-2 | TRBD1 | . | TRBV12-5 | CASGRYRGLGDTGELFF | TGTGCTAGTGGTAGATACAGGGGGTTAGGGGACACCGGGGAGCTGTTTTTT
TRBJ1-5 | TRBD1 | . | TRBV6-7 | CASRTRQGANQPQHF | TGTGCCAGCAGAACTAGACAGGGCGCCAATCAGCCCCAGCATTTT
TRBJ2-1 | . | few | TRBV13 | CASSDWGEKNNEQFF | TGTGCCAGCAGCGATTGGGGGGAGAAGAACAATGAGCAGTTCTTC
TRBJ2-7 | TRBD1 | . | TRBV28 | CASSRRDRGPLSYEQYF | TGTGCCAGCAGCCGACGGGACAGGGGACCCCTCTCCTACGAGCAGTACTTC
TRBJ1-1 | . | many | TRBV7-2 | CASSLEGGFTEAFF | TGTGCCAGCAGCTTAGAGGGGGGGTTCACTGAAGCTTTCTTT
TRBJ2-7 | TRBD2 | few | TRBV7-6 | CASSVGTSGLEQYF | TGTGCCAGCAGCGTCGGGACTAGCGGCTTGGAGCAGTACTTC